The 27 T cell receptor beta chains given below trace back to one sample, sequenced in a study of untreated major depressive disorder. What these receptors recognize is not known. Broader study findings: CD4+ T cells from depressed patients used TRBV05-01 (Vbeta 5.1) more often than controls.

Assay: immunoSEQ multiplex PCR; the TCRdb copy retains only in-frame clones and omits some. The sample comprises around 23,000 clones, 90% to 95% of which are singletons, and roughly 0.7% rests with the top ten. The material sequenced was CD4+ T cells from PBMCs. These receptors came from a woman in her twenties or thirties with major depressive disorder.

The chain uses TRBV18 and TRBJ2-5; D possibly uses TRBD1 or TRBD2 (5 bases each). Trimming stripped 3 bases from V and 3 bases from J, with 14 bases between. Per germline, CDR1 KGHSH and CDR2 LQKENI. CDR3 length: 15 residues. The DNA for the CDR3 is TGTGCCAGCTCACCGGGACCGAGCAGAAAAGAGACCCAGTACTTC. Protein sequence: CASSPGPSRKETQYF.

Here the CDR3 DNA reads TGCGCCAGCAGCTTCGGTGCAGATACGCAGTATTTT. It yields the protein CASSFGADTQYF. This rearrangement joins TRBV5-1 to TRBJ2-3; no clear D. This CDR3 is built from 12 residues. CDR1 and CDR2 from the germline V gene are SGHRS and YFSETQ. Trimming removed 2 bases from V and 4 bases from J, with 5 bases in between.

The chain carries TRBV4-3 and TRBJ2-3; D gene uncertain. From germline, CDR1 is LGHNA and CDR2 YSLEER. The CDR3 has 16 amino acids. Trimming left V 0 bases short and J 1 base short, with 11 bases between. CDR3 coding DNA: TGCGCCAGCAGCCAAGATATCAGGACCCGCACAGATACGCAGTATTTT. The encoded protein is CASSQDIRTRTDTQYF.

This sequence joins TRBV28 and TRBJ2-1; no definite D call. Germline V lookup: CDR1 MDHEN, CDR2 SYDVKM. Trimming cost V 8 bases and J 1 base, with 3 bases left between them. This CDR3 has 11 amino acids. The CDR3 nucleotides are TGTGCCAGCCGTTCCTACAATGAGCAGTTCTTC. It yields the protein CASRSYNEQFF.

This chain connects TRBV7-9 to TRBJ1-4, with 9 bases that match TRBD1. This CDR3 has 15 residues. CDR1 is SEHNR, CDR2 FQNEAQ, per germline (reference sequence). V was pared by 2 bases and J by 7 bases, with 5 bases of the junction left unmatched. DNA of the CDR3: TGTGCCAGCAGCTTATTACAGGGGGCGGGTGAAAAACTGTTTTTT. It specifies CASSLLQGAGEKLFF.

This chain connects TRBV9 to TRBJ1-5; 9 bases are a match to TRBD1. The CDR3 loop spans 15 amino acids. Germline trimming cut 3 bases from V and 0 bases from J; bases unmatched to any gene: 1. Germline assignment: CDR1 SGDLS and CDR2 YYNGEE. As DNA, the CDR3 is TGTGCCAGCAGCGGGGGACAGGGTAGCAATCAGCCCCAGCATTTT. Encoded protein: CASSGGQGSNQPQHF.

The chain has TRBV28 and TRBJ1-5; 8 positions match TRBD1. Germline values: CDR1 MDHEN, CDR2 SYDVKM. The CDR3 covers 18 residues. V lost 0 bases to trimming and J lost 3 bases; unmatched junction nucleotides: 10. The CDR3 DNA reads TGTGCCAGCAGTTTATGGGACAGGGTGGTTCTCGTCAATCAGCCCCAGCATTTT. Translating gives CASSLWDRVVLVNQPQHF.

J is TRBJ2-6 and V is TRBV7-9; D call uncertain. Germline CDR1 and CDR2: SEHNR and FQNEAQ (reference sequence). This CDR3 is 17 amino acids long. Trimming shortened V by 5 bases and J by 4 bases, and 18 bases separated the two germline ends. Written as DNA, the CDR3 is TGTGCCAGCAGCCCCCCCTTCCGCCTTTCAGGGGCCAACGTCCTGACTTTC. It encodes CASSPPFRLSGANVLTF.

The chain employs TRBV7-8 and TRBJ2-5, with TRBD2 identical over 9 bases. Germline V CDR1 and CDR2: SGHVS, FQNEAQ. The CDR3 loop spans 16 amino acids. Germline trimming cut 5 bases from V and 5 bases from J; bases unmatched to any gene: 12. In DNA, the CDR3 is TGTGCCAGCAGCGCGGGACTAGCTCCCGACGGGGAGACCCAGTACTTC. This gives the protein CASSAGLAPDGETQYF. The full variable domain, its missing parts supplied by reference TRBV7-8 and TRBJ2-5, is GAGVSQSPRYKVAKRGQDVALRCDPISGHVSLFWYQQALGQGPEFLTYFQNEAQLDKSGLPSDRFFAERPEGSVSTLKIQRTQQEDSAVYLCASSAGLAPDGETQYFGPGTRLLVL.

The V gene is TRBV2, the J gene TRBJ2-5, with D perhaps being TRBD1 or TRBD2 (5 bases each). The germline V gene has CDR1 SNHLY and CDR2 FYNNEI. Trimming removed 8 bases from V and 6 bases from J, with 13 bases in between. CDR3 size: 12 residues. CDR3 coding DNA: TGTGCCAGCGTCAGGGAGCGGCAGACCCAGTACTTC. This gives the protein CASVRERQTQYF.

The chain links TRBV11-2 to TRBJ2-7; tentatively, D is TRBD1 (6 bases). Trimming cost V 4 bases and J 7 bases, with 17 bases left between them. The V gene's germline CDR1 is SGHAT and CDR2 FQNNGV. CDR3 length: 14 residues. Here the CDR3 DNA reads TGTGCCAGCAGCTCATTGCAGGGGTTGGGGGAGCAGTACTTC. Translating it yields CASSSLQGLGEQYF.

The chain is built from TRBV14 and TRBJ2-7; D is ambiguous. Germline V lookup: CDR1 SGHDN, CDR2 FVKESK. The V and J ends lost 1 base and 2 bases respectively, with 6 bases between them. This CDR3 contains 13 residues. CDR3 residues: CASSQVGAYEQYF. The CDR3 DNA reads TGTGCCAGCAGCCAAGTGGGCGCCTACGAGCAGTACTTC.

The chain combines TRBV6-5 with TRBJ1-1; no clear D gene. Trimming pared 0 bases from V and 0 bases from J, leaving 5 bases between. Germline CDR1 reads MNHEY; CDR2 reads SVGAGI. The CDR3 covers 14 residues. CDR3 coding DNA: TGTGCCAGCAGTTACTCAGGGATGAACACTGAAGCTTTCTTT. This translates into CASSYSGMNTEAFF.

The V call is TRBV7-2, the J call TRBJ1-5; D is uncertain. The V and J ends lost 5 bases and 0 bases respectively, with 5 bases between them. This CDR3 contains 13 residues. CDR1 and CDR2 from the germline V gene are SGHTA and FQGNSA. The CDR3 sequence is CASSLDSNQPQHF. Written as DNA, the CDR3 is TGTGCCAGCAGCCTCGATAGCAATCAGCCCCAGCATTTT. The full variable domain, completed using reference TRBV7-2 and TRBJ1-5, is GAGVSQSPSNKVTEKGKDVELRCDPISGHTALYWYRQSLGQGLEFLIYFQGNSAPDKSGLPSDRFSAERTGGSVSTLTIQRTQQEDSAVYLCASSLDSNQPQHFGDGTRLSIL.

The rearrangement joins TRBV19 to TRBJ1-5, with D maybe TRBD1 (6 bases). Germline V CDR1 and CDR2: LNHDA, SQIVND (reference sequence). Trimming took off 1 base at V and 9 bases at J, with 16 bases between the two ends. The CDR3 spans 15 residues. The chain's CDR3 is CASSIGGGALVPQHF. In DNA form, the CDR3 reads TGTGCCAGTAGTATAGGGGGGGGCGCGTTGGTGCCCCAGCATTTT.

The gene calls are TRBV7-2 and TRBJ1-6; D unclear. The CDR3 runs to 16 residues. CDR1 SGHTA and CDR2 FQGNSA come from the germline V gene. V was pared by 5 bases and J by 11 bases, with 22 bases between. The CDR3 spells CASSGRGSLLEAPLHF. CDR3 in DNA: TGTGCCAGCAGCGGGCGCGGGAGCCTCTTGGAGGCACCCCTCCACTTT.

CDR3 in DNA: TGTGCCAGCAGTCCGGGACAGGAGACAGATACGCAGTATTTT. The encoded protein is CASSPGQETDTQYF. The chain joins TRBV6-4 to TRBJ2-3; the match to TRBD1 covers 8 bases. Losses at the gene ends were 5 bases for V and 3 bases for J; bases not matched to a gene: 4. CDR1 MRHNA and CDR2 SNTAGT come from the germline V gene. The CDR3 spans 14 residues.

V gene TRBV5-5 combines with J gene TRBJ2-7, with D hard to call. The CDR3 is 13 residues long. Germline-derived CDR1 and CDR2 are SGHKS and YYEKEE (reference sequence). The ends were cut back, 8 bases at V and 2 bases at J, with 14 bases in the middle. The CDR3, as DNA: TGTGCCAGTAGGAGAGGTATTGCCTACGAGCAGTACTTC. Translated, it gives CASRRGIAYEQYF.

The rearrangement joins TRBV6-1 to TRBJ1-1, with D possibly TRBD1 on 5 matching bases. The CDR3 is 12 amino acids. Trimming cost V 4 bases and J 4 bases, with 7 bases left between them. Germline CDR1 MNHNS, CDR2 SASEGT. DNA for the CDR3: TGTGCCAGCAGTGCAGGGTTCACTGAAGCTTTCTTT. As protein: CASSAGFTEAFF.

The CDR3 protein is CASSPNTGGETQYF. CDR3 DNA: TGTGCCAGCAGCCCTAACACCGGCGGGGAGACCCAGTACTTC. This chain connects TRBV7-9 to TRBJ2-5; weak D call: TRBD2 (5 bases). Looked up from germline, CDR1 is SEHNR and CDR2 is FQNEAQ (reference sequence). V was pared by 5 bases and J by 5 bases, with 15 bases between. This CDR3 is 14 amino acids long.

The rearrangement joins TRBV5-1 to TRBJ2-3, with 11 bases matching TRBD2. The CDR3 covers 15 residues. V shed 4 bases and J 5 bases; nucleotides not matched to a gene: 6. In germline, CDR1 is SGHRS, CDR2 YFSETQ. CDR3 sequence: CASSPSGGYEDTQYF. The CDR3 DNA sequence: TGCGCCAGCAGCCCTAGCGGGGGGTATGAAGATACGCAGTATTTT.

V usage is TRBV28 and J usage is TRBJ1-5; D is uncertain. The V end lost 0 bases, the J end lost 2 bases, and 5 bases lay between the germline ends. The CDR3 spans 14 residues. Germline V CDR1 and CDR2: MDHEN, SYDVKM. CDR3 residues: CASSLWERNQPQHF. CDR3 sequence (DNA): TGTGCCAGCAGTTTATGGGAGCGCAATCAGCCCCAGCATTTT.

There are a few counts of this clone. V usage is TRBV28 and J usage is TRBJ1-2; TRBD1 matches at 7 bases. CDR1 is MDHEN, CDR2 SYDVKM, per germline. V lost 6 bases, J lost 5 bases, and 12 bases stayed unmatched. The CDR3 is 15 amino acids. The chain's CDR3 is CASRQRQGLWYGYTF. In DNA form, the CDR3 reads TGTGCCAGCAGACAAAGACAGGGTCTGTGGTATGGCTACACCTTC.

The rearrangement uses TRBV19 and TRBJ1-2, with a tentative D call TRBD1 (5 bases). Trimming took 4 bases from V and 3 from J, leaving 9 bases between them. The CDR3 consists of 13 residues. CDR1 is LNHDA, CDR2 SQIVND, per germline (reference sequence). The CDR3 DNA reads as TGTGCCAGTAGTAACGCAGGGCACTATGGCTACACCTTC. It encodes CASSNAGHYGYTF.

For the CDR3, the DNA is TGTGCCAGCAGTTATTCGGGACTAGCGGGAGTCTACAATGAGCAGTTCTTC. Its translation: CASSYSGLAGVYNEQFF. V and J are TRBV9 and TRBJ2-1, with 14 bases lining up with TRBD2. The germline V gene encodes CDR1 SGDLS and CDR2 YYNGEE. The CDR3 has 17 amino acids. V was pared by 5 bases and J by 3 bases, with 7 bases of the junction left unmatched.

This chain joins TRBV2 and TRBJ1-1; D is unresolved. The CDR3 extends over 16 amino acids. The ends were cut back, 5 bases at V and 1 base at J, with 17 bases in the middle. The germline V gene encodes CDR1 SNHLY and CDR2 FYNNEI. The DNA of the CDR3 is TGTGCCAGCAGTTGGGAGAAAACCTTGACGAACACTGAAGCTTTCTTT. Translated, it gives CASSWEKTLTNTEAFF.

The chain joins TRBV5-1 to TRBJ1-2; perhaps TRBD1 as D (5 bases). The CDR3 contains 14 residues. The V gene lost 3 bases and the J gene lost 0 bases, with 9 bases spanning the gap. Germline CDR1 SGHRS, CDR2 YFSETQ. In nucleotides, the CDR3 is TGCGCCAGCAGCTGGGGGACTACTAACTATGGCTACACCTTC. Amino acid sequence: CASSWGTTNYGYTF.